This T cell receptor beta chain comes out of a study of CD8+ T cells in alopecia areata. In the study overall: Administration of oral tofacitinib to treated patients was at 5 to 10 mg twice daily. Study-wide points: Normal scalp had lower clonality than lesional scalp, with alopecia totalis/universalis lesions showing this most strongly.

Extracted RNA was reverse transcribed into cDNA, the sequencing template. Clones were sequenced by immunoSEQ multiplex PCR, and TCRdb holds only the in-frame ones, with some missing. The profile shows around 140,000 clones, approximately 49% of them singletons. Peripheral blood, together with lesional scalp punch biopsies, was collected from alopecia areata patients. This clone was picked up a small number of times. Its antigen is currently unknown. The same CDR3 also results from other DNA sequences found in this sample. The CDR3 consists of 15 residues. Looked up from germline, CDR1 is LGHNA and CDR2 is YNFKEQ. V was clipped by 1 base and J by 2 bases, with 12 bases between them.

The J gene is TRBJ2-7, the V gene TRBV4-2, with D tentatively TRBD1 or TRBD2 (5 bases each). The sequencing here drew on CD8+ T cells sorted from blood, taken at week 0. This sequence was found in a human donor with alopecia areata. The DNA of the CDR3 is TGTGCCAGCAGCCAAGTCGGGACGGGTACCTACGAGCAGTACTTC. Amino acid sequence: CASSQVGTGTYEQYF.